One sample yielded the 5 T cell receptor beta chains listed below, sequenced in a study of blood T cell repertoires in COVID-19. Assay used: immunoSEQ multiplex PCR; TCRdb lists only in-frame clones, some missing. The sample carries 10,000 to 15,000 clones, less than 85% recorded once. Sequencing was carried out using peripheral blood. The source of these receptors is a human donor in a cohort sampled during active COVID-19.

The chain couples TRBV7-3 to TRBJ2-3; no clear D. Germline CDR1 reads SGHTA; CDR2 reads FQGTGA. V lost 1 base to trimming and J lost 1 base, with 6 bases between them. CDR3 length: 14 amino acids. The CDR3 reads CASSLSQGTDTQYF. In nucleotides, the CDR3 is TGTGCCAGCAGCTTAAGTCAGGGCACAGATACGCAGTATTTT.

This sequence joins TRBV29-1 and TRBJ1-4, with 7 bases fitting TRBD1. Germline V gene sequence: CDR1 SQVTM, CDR2 ANQGSEA. The CDR3 is made up of 13 amino acids. Losses at the gene ends were 0 bases for V and 10 bases for J; bases not matched to a gene: 5. CDR3 region: CSVEEGGDGKLFF. The CDR3 nucleotides are TGCAGCGTTGAAGAAGGGGGCGATGGAAAACTGTTTTTT.

The chain uses TRBV5-1 and TRBJ1-3, with D possibly matching TRBD1 (6 bases). This CDR3 comprises 14 residues. V lost 0 bases and J lost 2, with 6 bases in between. Germline values: CDR1 SGHRS, CDR2 YFSETQ. CDR3 sequence: CASSLGDTGNTIYF. CDR3 DNA: TGCGCCAGCAGCTTGGGGGACACTGGAAACACCATATATTTT.

The chain couples TRBV19 to TRBJ2-7; 11 nucleotides align to TRBD1. The CDR3 runs to 14 residues. V lost 6 bases to trimming and J lost 3 bases; unmatched junction nucleotides: 4. CDR1 and CDR2 (germline): LNHDA, SQIVND (reference sequence). The CDR3 DNA reads as TGTGCCAGTAGCAGTGGGACAGGGGGCTACGAGCAGTACTTC. Amino acid sequence: CASSSGTGGYEQYF.

The chain links TRBV5-4 to TRBJ2-1, with D perhaps TRBD1 (5 bases). Germline CDR1 and CDR2: SGHNT and YYREEE (reference sequence). The CDR3 extends over 17 amino acids. V lost 5 bases and J lost 2, with 20 bases in between. The CDR3 DNA sequence: TGTGCCAGCAGTTCTCCTCGACCCGAAGGGGCCTACAATGAGCAGTTCTTC. Protein: CASSSPRPEGAYNEQFF.